The 7 T cell receptor beta chains presented below share a single source sample, sequenced in a study of early T cells in non-severe SARS-CoV-2 infection. TCRdb processed the 5' RACE reads anew with MiXCR; each CDR3 protein has one entry. The repertoire has about 70,000 distinct CDR3 sequences, roughly 15% of them found once; the top ten carry roughly 4.2%. The sample in question was whole blood, obtained at baseline. The receptors here all came from an adult who was a healthcare worker with PCR-confirmed SARS-CoV-2 infection or an uninfected control (not recorded which).

This clonotype was detected only a few times. This rearrangement joins TRBV18 to TRBJ2-6; TRBD1 matches at 7 bases. The CDR3 runs to 16 residues. Germline V gene lookup returns CDR1 KGHSH and CDR2 LQKENI. J lost 4 bases, V lost 3 bases, and 6 bases had no gene match. The CDR3 DNA reads as TGTGCCAGCTCACCCTCGAGGGGGCTCGGGGCCAACGTCCTGACTTTC. This gives the protein CASSPSRGLGANVLTF.

The CDR3 DNA follows: TGTGCCAGCAGTTACTCCAGGGAATACGGCGTAGCCTACGAGCAGTACTTC. Translating gives CASSYSREYGVAYEQYF. This chain uses TRBV6-2 or TRBV6-3 with TRBJ2-7; TRBD1 might be the D (5 bases). The length of the CDR3 is 17 residues. Germline-derived CDR1 and CDR2 are MNHEY and SVGEGT. Trimming stripped 0 bases from V and 2 bases from J, with 17 bases between.

This clonotype was observed at least ten times. The chain employs TRBV14 and TRBJ2-7; D is undetermined. Germline V gives CDR1 SGHDN, CDR2 FVKESK. The germline V and J ends were trimmed by 5 bases and 1 base, with 12 bases remaining between them. The CDR3 loop spans 14 amino acids. The chain's CDR3 is CASSSSGVSYEQYF. The CDR3 coding sequence is TGTGCCAGCAGCTCTAGTGGGGTTTCCTACGAGCAGTACTTC.

This clonotype was counted at least ten times. The V and J genes are TRBV7-2 and TRBJ1-5; no definite D call. This CDR3 contains 13 residues. Looked up from germline, CDR1 is SGHTA and CDR2 is FQGNSA. The V end was cut by 1 base, the J end by 1 base, with 2 bases between. The CDR3 nucleotides read TGTGCCAGCAGCTTAGAGAGCAATCAGCCCCAGCATTTT. Its translation: CASSLESNQPQHF.

This clonotype was detected only a few times. The V call is TRBV20-1, the J call TRBJ1-5; 10 bases map to TRBD1. Germline V gives CDR1 DFQATT, CDR2 SNEGSKA (reference sequence). The CDR3 totals 16 residues. The trim removed 4 bases at V and 0 bases at J, leaving 6 bases unmatched. CDR3 DNA sequence: TGCAGTGCTATGGACAGGGGGAAACCTAGCAATCAGCCCCAGCATTTT. This gives the protein CSAMDRGKPSNQPQHF.

V gene TRBV20-1 combines with J gene TRBJ2-3; 7 nucleotides line up with TRBD1. Germline V gene sequence: CDR1 DFQATT, CDR2 SNEGSKA (reference sequence). The CDR3 has 13 amino acids. The V segment lost 6 bases and the J segment 4 bases; nucleotides outside the gene matches: 7. CDR3 amino acids: CSAPDRYADTQYF. The CDR3 coding sequence is TGCAGTGCACCGGACAGGTATGCAGATACGCAGTATTTT.

J is TRBJ1-1 and V is TRBV18; D is ambiguous. The ends were cut back, 2 bases at V and 6 bases at J, with 13 bases in the middle. Germline V gene lookup returns CDR1 KGHSH and CDR2 LQKENI. The CDR3 extends over 14 amino acids. The chain's CDR3 is CASSPGVQSPEAFF. As DNA, the CDR3 is TGTGCCAGCTCACCAGGGGTCCAGAGCCCTGAAGCTTTCTTT.